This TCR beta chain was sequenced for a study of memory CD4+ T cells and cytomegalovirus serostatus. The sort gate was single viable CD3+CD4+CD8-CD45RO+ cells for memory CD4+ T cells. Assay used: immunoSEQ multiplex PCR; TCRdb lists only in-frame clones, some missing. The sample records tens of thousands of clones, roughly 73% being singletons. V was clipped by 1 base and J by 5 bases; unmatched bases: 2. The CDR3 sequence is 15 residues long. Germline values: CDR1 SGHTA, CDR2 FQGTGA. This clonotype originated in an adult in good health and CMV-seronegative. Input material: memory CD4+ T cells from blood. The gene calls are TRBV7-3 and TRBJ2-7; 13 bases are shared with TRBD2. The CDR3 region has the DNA TGTGCCAGCAGCTTAATGGGACTAGCGGGGCACGAGCAGTACTTC. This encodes CASSLMGLAGHEQYF.